The clone carrying this T cell receptor (beta chain) was seen a few times. This sample was included in a study of blood T cell repertoires in COVID-19. Study-level background: Acute-phase and convalescent COVID-19 samples originated in the United States, Italy and Spain. T cells, B-cell-depleted T cells, or PBMCs provided the cDNA or gDNA that served as material.

The ends were cut back, 4 bases at V and 4 bases at J, with 8 bases in the middle. Germline assignment: CDR1 LGHNA and CDR2 YSLEER. CDR3 length equals 13 residues. As originally analysed: Amplification from reference gene primers served as the basis for estimated nucleated cell counts. Profiling relied on immunoSEQ multiplex PCR, and the TCRdb table lists in-frame clones only, not all of them. V and J calls and clone size follow that table, whereas D and trimming were derived from the DNA. The profile shows about 300,000 clones, around 87% of them singletons. The TCR originated in a man between 70 and 80 years old with acute or convalescent COVID-19. The J gene is TRBJ1-5, the V gene TRBV4-3; D unclear. Sequencing was performed on peripheral blood. The CDR3 sequence is CASSPQRNQPQHF. Written as DNA, the CDR3 is TGCGCCAGCAGCCCCCAACGGAATCAGCCCCAGCATTTT.